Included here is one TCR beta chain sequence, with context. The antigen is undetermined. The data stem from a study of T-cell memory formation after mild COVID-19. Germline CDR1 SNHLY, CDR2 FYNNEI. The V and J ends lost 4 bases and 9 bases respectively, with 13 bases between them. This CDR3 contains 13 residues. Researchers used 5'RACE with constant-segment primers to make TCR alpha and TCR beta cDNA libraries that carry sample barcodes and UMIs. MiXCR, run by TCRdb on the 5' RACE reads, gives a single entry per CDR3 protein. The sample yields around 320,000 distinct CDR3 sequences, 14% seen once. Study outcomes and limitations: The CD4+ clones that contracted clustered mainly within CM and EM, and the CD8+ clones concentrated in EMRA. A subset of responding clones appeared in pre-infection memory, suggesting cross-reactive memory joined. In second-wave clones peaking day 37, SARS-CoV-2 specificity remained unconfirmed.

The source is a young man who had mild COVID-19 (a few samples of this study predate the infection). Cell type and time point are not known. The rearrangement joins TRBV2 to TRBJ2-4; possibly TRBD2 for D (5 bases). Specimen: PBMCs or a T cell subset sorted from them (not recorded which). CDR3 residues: CASSARDMGIQYF. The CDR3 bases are TGTGCCAGCAGTGCTCGGGATATGGGCATTCAGTACTTC. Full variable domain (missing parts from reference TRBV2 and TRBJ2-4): EPEVTQTPSHQVTQMGQEVILRCVPISNHLYFYWYRQILGQKVEFLVSFYNNEISEKSEIFDDQFSVERPDGSNFTLKIRSTKLEDSAMYFCASSARDMGIQYFGAGTRLSVL.